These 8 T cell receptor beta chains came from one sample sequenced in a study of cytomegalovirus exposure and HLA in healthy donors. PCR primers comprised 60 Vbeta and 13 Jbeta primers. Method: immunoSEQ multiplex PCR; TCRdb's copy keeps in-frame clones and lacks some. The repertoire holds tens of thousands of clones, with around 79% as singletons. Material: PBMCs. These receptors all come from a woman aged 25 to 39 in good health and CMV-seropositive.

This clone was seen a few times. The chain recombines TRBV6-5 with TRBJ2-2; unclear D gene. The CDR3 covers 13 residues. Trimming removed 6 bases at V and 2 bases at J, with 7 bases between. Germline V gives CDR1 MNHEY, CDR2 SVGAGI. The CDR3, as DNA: TGTGCCAGCAGCCGCTATAACACCGGGGAGCTGTTTTTT. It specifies CASSRYNTGELFF.

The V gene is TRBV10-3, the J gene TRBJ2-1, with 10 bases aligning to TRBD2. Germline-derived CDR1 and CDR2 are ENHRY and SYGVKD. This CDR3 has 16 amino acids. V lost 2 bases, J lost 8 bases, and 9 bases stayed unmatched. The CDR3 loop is CAISEEASGRVYEQFF. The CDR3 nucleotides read TGTGCCATCAGTGAGGAGGCTAGCGGGAGAGTGTATGAGCAGTTCTTC.

This CDR3 reads CASSSQGYGQPQHF. The CDR3 DNA is TGTGCCAGCAGTTCCCAGGGATATGGGCAGCCCCAGCATTTT. The chain is built from TRBV6-5 and TRBJ1-5, with D possibly matching TRBD1 (5 bases). V was shortened by 4 bases and J by 7 bases, with 14 bases between the two germline ends. Looked up from germline, CDR1 is MNHEY and CDR2 is SVGAGI. The CDR3 is 14 amino acids.

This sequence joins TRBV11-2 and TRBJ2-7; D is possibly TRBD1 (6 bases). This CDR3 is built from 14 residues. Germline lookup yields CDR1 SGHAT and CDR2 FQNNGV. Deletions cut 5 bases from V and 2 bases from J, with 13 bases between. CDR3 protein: CASSASRGPYEQYF. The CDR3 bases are TGTGCCAGCAGCGCAAGCAGGGGTCCCTACGAGCAGTACTTC.

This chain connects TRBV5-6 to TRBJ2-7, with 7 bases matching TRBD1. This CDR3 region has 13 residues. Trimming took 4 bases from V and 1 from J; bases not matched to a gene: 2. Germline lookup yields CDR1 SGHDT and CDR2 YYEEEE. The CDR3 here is CASSPTGSYEQYF. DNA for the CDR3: TGTGCCAGCAGCCCGACAGGGTCCTACGAGCAGTACTTC.

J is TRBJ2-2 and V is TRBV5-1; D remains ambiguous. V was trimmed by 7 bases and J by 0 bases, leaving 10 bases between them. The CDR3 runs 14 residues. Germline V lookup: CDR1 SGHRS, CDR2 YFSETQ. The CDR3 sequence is CASHPGSNTGELFF. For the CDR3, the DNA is TGCGCCAGCCACCCGGGTTCGAACACCGGGGAGCTGTTTTTT.

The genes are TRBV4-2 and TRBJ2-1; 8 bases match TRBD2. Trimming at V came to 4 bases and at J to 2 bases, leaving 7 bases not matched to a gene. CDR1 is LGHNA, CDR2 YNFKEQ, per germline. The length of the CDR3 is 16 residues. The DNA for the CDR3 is TGTGCCAGCAGCCTGATAGCGGGACGGACCTACAATGAGCAGTTCTTC. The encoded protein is CASSLIAGRTYNEQFF.

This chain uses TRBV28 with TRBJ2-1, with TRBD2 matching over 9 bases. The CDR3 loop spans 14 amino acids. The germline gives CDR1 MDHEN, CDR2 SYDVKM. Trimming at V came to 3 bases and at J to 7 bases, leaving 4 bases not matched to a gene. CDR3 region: CASSFLAGFNEQFF. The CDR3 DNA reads TGTGCCAGCAGTTTTCTAGCGGGGTTTAATGAGCAGTTCTTC. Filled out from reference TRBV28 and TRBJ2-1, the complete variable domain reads DVKVTQSSRYLVKRTGEKVFLECVQDMDHENMFWYRQDPGLGLRLIYFSYDVKMKEKGDIPEGYSVSREKKERFSLILESASTNQTSMYLCASSFLAGFNEQFFGPGTRLTVL.